Each of the 11 T cell receptor beta chains below was sequenced from the same sample in a study of T cells expressing NK-cell markers. TCRdb re-called the 5' RACE reads and gives one entry per CDR3 protein, without DNA. Listed are about 460,000 distinct CDR3 sequences; approximately 1.4% falls within the top ten. Sequences were obtained from blood T cells: a sorted CD56 or NKG2C T cell subset, CD4+ or CD8+ T cells, or bulk PBMC T cells (not recorded which). The receptors stem from a woman aged 45-59 years in good health.

This chain connects TRBV5-4 to TRBJ2-2; TCRdb's D call of TRBD2 is untestable without DNA. The germline CDR1 and CDR2 sequences are SGHNT and YYREEE (reference sequence). CDR3 size: 18 residues. CDR3: CASSKRTSGRRDTGELFF.

J is TRBJ2-3 and V is TRBV12-5. Germline values: CDR1 LGHNT, CDR2 FRNRAP. The CDR3 length is 11 residues. CDR3 residues: CASGPEDTQYF.

The V call is TRBV7-9, the J call TRBJ2-2; checking the TCRdb D call of TRBD1 is not possible without DNA. Germline V CDR1 and CDR2: SEHNR, FQNEAQ (reference sequence). This CDR3 spans 16 amino acids. CDR3: CASSFPGTGGTGELFF.

The chain has TRBV7-9 and TRBJ2-7; checking the TCRdb D call of TRBD1 is not possible without DNA. The germline CDR1 and CDR2 sequences are SEHNR and FQNEAQ (reference sequence). The CDR3 consists of 15 residues. CDR3 sequence reads: CASSLALPGQYEQYF. The full variable domain, with the rest looked up from reference TRBV7-9 and TRBJ2-7, is DTGVSQNPRHKITKRGQNVTFRCDPISEHNRLYWYRQTLGQGPEFLTYFQNEAQLEKSRLLSDRFSAERPKGSFSTLEIQRTEQGDSAMYLCASSLALPGQYEQYFGPGTRLTVT.

The chain couples TRBV14 to TRBJ2-4. The germline gives CDR1 SGHDN, CDR2 FVKESK. The CDR3 sequence is 18 residues long. CDR3 protein: CASSQDRPSRSAKNIQYF.

The chain uses TRBV20-1 and TRBJ2-1. CDR1 and CDR2 (germline): DFQATT, SNEGSKA (reference sequence). CDR3 length: 15 residues. The CDR3 here is CSARVPAGALNEQFF.

This rearrangement joins TRBV4-1 to TRBJ2-3; the TRBD2 assignment by TCRdb is unverifiable without DNA. Germline CDR1 MGHRA, CDR2 YSYEKL. The CDR3 extends over 17 amino acids. CDR3 amino acids: CASSPGLAGGHADTQYF.

The chain employs TRBV12-3 or TRBV12-4 and TRBJ2-3; TCRdb's D gene call, TRBD1, goes unchecked for lack of DNA. CDR3 length: 16 residues. The CDR3 sequence: CASSLPDYRVTDTQYF.

V gene TRBV29-1 combines with J gene TRBJ1-1; as DNA is missing, the TRBD1 call by TCRdb cannot be tested. The CDR3 covers 13 residues. Germline V gene data show CDR1 as SQVTM and CDR2 as ANQGSEA. CDR3 residues: CSVNAPGGTEAFF.

This chain uses TRBV20-1 with TRBJ2-3. Germline V gives CDR1 DFQATT, CDR2 SNEGSKA (reference sequence). There are 16 residues in the CDR3. The CDR3 sequence is CSARRRRIESTDTQYF.

The chain uses TRBV20-1 and TRBJ1-5; as DNA is missing, the TRBD1 call by TCRdb cannot be tested. This CDR3 is built from 13 residues. Germline values: CDR1 DFQATT, CDR2 SNEGSKA (reference sequence). The CDR3 here is CSARQGVEQPQHF.